This T cell receptor (beta chain) came from a study of naive and memory T cell subsets. This CDR3 is 18 amino acids long. Germline V gene sequence: CDR1 SEHNR, CDR2 FQNEAQ (reference sequence). Trimming cost V 7 bases and J 1 base, with 25 bases left between them. As for this clonotype: What it binds is not known.

Two oligonucleotides, mixed equimolar, formed the beta constant-region primer covering TRBC1 and TRBC2. Nested alpha and beta constant-region primers with the SP2 primer drove four PCR rounds on ligated cDNA. An oligonucleotide with the SP2 primer and a 12-nucleotide UMI was ligated to the cDNA 3' end. TCRdb recomputed calls from the UMI-ligation and nested PCR reads with MiXCR, one row per CDR3 protein. The sample yields roughly 97,000 distinct CDR3 sequences, roughly 14% seen once. General observations from the study: Diversity fell and Gini index rose from naive through CM, EM, EMRA. No ground truth validated the naive and memory repertoire findings. Expression changes during T cell differentiation may affect RNA-based TCR counts. A few larger clonotypes appeared in naive repertoires, especially CD8, possibly memory cells re-expressing CD45RA.

Input material: naive CD8+ T cells from blood. The chain has TRBV7-9 and TRBJ1-2, with D possibly being TRBD1 (5 bases). The sequence derives from a human donor in good health. CDR3 DNA: TGTGCCAGCACGTTTTGGCCGGGGGTCGATAAAAATAACTATGGCTACACCTTC. Protein sequence: CASTFWPGVDKNNYGYTF.